This T cell receptor beta chain is from a study of T cell changes during pregnancy in multiple sclerosis. The table came from immunoSEQ multiplex PCR; TCRdb's copy has only in-frame clones and leaves some out. Of under 65,000 clones in the sample, 80% to 95% were seen once. CDR3 length: 16 amino acids. Trimming removed 0 bases at V and 2 bases at J, with 12 bases between. Germline V lookup: CDR1 SGDLS, CDR2 YYNGEE. The sequence was collected from a female donor in good health, enrolled as a control in a pregnancy study. The input for sequencing was CD4+ T cells from peripheral blood mononuclear cells, taken after pregnancy. The chain is built from TRBV9 and TRBJ2-1, with a weak D call TRBD2 (5 bases). DNA for the CDR3: TGTGCCAGCAGCGTAGAACTAGTGCCTACCTACAATGAGCAGTTCTTC. Its translation is CASSVELVPTYNEQFF. The full variable domain, with the rest looked up from reference TRBV9 and TRBJ2-1, is DSGVTQTPKHLITATGQRVTLRCSPRSGDLSVYWYQQSLDQGLQFLIQYYNGEERAKGNILERFSAQQFPDLHSELNLSSLELGDSALYFCASSVELVPTYNEQFFGPGTRLTVL.